This TCR beta chain appears in the sequencing data of a study of blood T cell repertoires in COVID-19. In the study overall: The United States, Italy and Spain provided the acute and convalescent COVID-19 samples. PBMCs, B-cell-depleted T cells, or T cells were the source of the cDNA or gDNA that made up the material.

Authors' processing steps: Estimates of nucleated cell counts were drawn from the amplification of reference gene primers. Assay: immunoSEQ multiplex PCR; the TCRdb copy retains only in-frame clones and omits some. V, J and clone size are taken as reported in that table, and D and trimming were inferred from the DNA itself. The top ten hold 5.5% to 7% of the sample, which has about 190,000 clones, around 89% seen once. Sequencing used peripheral blood. The sequence derives from a man in his forties with active or convalescent COVID-19.

CDR3 sequence (DNA): TGTGCCAGCAGCTTGGTCCGACAGGCGCTAAGCACAGATACGCAGTATTTT. This gives the protein CASSLVRQALSTDTQYF. The rearrangement joins TRBV5-5 to TRBJ2-3; a possible D gene is TRBD1 (6 bases). The germline V gene encodes CDR1 SGHKS and CDR2 YYEKEE (reference sequence). This CDR3 region has 17 residues. V lost 0 bases, J lost 0 bases, and 14 bases lay in between.